The rows below give T cell receptor beta chains drawn from one sample of a study of blood T cell repertoires in COVID-19. TCRdb's copy holds only in-frame clones and misses some; the assay was immunoSEQ multiplex PCR. The sample has 83,000 or so clones, roughly 86% seen once. Input material: peripheral blood. The receptor source for this set is an elderly man with active or convalescent COVID-19. CDR3s leave out the opening cysteine and the closing phenylalanine or tryptophan. The order of the fields is CDR3 protein, V gene, J gene.

CDR3: ASSSSSAGYNEQF; V: TRBV5-4; J: TRBJ2-1
CDR3: ASSQEEVNTEAF; V: TRBV4-2; J: TRBJ1-1
CDR3: ASSGTGGGKLF; V: TRBV19; J: TRBJ1-4
CDR3: ASSLSGTTDTQY; V: TRBV5-1; J: TRBJ2-3
CDR3: ASSLDTFYGYT; V: TRBV11-2; J: TRBJ1-2
CDR3: AASREPPTGNTIY; V: TRBV28; J: TRBJ1-3
CDR3: ASSQTGMDEAF; V: TRBV5-4; J: TRBJ1-1
CDR3: ASSPLSDLLNSGNTIY; V: TRBV18; J: TRBJ1-3
CDR3: ASSEGLQTRSPLH; V: TRBV7-2; J: TRBJ1-6
CDR3: ASSDRGLGTQY; V: TRBV28; J: TRBJ2-5
CDR3: ASSPDRASYNEQF; V: TRBV18; J: TRBJ2-1
CDR3: ASRNSAAGQSNNSPLH; V: TRBV7-9; J: TRBJ1-6
CDR3: ASSVRMNTEAF; V: TRBV19; J: TRBJ1-1
CDR3: ASLRGSDGTGELF; V: TRBV27; J: TRBJ2-2
CDR3: ASSDQETQY; V: TRBV2; J: TRBJ2-5
CDR3: ASSQDRPNEKLF; V: TRBV4-2; J: TRBJ1-4
CDR3: SAVEGANGYT; V: TRBV29-1; J: TRBJ1-2
CDR3: ASSVLAGGTPGELF; V: TRBV5-1; J: TRBJ2-2
CDR3: ATSRGTPYNEQF; V: TRBV19; J: TRBJ2-1
CDR3: ASSRQGPHYGYT; V: TRBV19; J: TRBJ1-2
CDR3: ASMAVARYNSPLH; V: TRBV6-5; J: TRBJ1-6
CDR3: SVLLGGSANEQF; V: TRBV29-1; J: TRBJ2-1
CDR3: ASSPRTSGSTDTQY; V: TRBV11-2; J: TRBJ2-3
CDR3: SASKQTTGQPQH; V: TRBV20-1; J: TRBJ1-5
CDR3: ASSDSRGRNTEAF; V: TRBV9; J: TRBJ1-1
CDR3: ASSQGRGTPSHT; V: TRBV3-1/TRBV3-2; J: TRBJ1-2
CDR3: SVEDQQSRDSYT; V: TRBV29-1; J: TRBJ1-2
CDR3: ASPQAGRDSYNEQF; V: TRBV3-1/TRBV3-2; J: TRBJ2-1
CDR3: AWRTGFTDTQY; V: TRBV30; J: TRBJ2-3
CDR3: ASSLRRDATIY; V: TRBV11-3; J: TRBJ1-3
CDR3: ASSGTGTANDEQF; V: TRBV7-9; J: TRBJ2-1
CDR3: ASSQDRGMNTEAF; V: TRBV4-1; J: TRBJ1-1
CDR3: ASKVAGRQQPQH; V: TRBV19; J: TRBJ1-5
CDR3: ASCTAGNTIY; V: TRBV10-1; J: TRBJ1-3
CDR3: AWGRDSLNQPQH; V: TRBV28; J: TRBJ1-5
CDR3: ASSSLRQGAIGKNIQY; V: TRBV19; J: TRBJ2-4
CDR3: ASSEAGGVNEKLF; V: TRBV6-1; J: TRBJ1-4
CDR3: ASSHDYQPQH; V: TRBV6-6; J: TRBJ1-5
CDR3: ASSLGGIMNTEAF; V: TRBV7-2; J: TRBJ1-1
CDR3: AIRHAQNTEAF; V: TRBV10-3; J: TRBJ1-1
CDR3: AWDQGAGQPQH; V: TRBV30; J: TRBJ1-5
CDR3: ASSFYGNTIY; V: TRBV7-2; J: TRBJ1-3
CDR3: ASSYTQGETQY; V: TRBV7-9; J: TRBJ2-5
CDR3: SVGLEEQF; V: TRBV29-1; J: TRBJ2-1
CDR3: ATKDRAADTQY; V: TRBV10-3; J: TRBJ2-3
CDR3: ASSQGTGGNNYGYT; V: TRBV3-1/TRBV3-2; J: TRBJ1-2
CDR3: ASSQGEGYT; V: TRBV28; J: TRBJ1-2
CDR3: ASSQDLTGLYQPQH; V: TRBV4-1; J: TRBJ1-5
CDR3: ASTPGLGVGQPQH; V: TRBV28; J: TRBJ1-5
CDR3: ASSPVWRGSTGELF; V: TRBV7-2; J: TRBJ2-2
CDR3: ASGLQGVSTEAF; V: TRBV6-5; J: TRBJ1-1